The T cell receptor beta chain described here comes from a study of human T cells and chemical hapten exposure. Study-level findings and limits: Because all patients had alopecia, their immune responses might differ from healthy ones.

Noted time point: patch test 2, 6 weeks after DPC sensitization. Treatment given: therapeutic diphenylcyclopropenone sensitization with weekly scalp DPC. Those who donated were patients with alopecia, 18 to 70 years of age, and suitable for DPC. Blood, whole and unfractionated, served as the source for total RNA extraction. During construction of the library, unique molecular identifiers were attached to individual cDNA molecules for quantitative, reproducible TCR counting. One entry per CDR3 protein results from TCRdb running MiXCR on the RACE reads. The table lists more than 85,000 distinct CDR3 sequences, about 11% of them singletons. V was shortened by 2 bases and J by 4 bases, with 7 bases between the two germline ends. From germline, CDR1 is SGDLS and CDR2 YYNGEE. The CDR3 is made up of 14 amino acids. This clonotype has just one count. The target antigen is unknown.

The chain links TRBV9 to TRBJ1-6, with TRBD1 as a possible D gene (6 bases). The sample here was whole blood, taken in connection with sensitization to the hapten diphenylcyclopropenone (DPC). The receptor comes from a middle-aged man with alopecia areata. Some clones in this sample may be carry-over from other donors' samples. This CDR3 reads CASSVGQYNSPLHF. CDR3 DNA sequence: TGTGCCAGCAGCGTTGGACAGTATAATTCACCCCTCCACTTT.